The entry that follows covers one T cell receptor beta chain sequence. The sample is drawn from a study of blood T cell repertoires in COVID-19. Across the whole study: The cDNA or gDNA used as material had been derived from T cells, B-cell-depleted T cells, or PBMCs.

Original analysis: Reference gene primer amplification gave nucleated cell count estimates. This table comes from immunoSEQ multiplex PCR, and its TCRdb copy is limited to in-frame clones, with some not included. The V and J calls and the clone size are those of that table, but D and trimming were determined from the DNA. In the table there are 50,000 or so clones, 70% to 80% of which are singletons. Germline V gene lookup returns CDR1 MDHEN and CDR2 SYDVKM. The V and J ends lost 5 bases and 3 bases, in that order; junction bases with no gene match: 6. The CDR3 runs to 14 residues. Sequenced input: peripheral blood. The clonotype comes from a man aged 65-85 years with acute or convalescent COVID-19. This rearrangement joins TRBV28 to TRBJ2-7; 8 nucleotides agree with TRBD1. The CDR3 loop reads CASSIRQGRYEQYF. DNA for the CDR3: TGTGCCAGCAGTATCAGACAGGGGCGCTACGAGCAGTACTTC.